This T cell receptor (beta chain) was retrieved from a study of cytomegalovirus exposure and HLA in healthy donors. Overall study results and limits: Cytomegalovirus-associated status was assigned to 164 TCR beta chains.

About this clone itself: Its specificity is not known. The junction shows a germline mismatch at one end, possibly a read error.

PCR involved 60 Vbeta and 13 Jbeta primers. Original processing notes: Approximately 11 million of 70 million to 80 million unique TCR beta chains were shared, per a later count. Measured with immunoSEQ multiplex PCR; TCRdb has only the in-frame clones, and not every one. D and trimming come from the DNA, and the V and J calls and clone size come from that table. The sample holds more than 95,000 clones, less than 85% seen once. The CDR3 is 14 amino acids. Per the germline V gene, CDR1 is SEHNR and CDR2 is FQNEAQ (reference sequence). This sequence was found in a female donor in good health and CMV-seronegative. This chain links TRBV7-9 with TRBJ1-2, with D unclear. Sample: PBMCs. The CDR3 protein is CSSSPTPGIYGYTF. CDR3 in DNA: TGTTCCAGCAGCCCTACCCCGGGGATCTATGGCTACACCTTC.